This T cell receptor (beta chain) derives from a study of cytomegalovirus exposure and HLA in healthy donors. Regarding the study as a whole: The analysis excluded some indistinguishable V segments, including TRBV6-2 and TRBV6-3.

Both 60 Vbeta primers and 13 Jbeta primers went into the PCR. The repertoire was sequenced with immunoSEQ multiplex PCR; TCRdb's copy has only in-frame clones and lacks some. The sample consists of about 190,000 clones, around nine tenths of them appearing once. With respect to this clone: Its specificity is unknown.

The CDR3 is 14 residues long. Germline assignment: CDR1 MNHEY and CDR2 SVGAGI. Germline trimming cut 6 bases from V and 3 bases from J; bases unmatched to any gene: 3. Specimen: PBMCs. This clonotype was obtained from a woman younger than 30 in good health and CMV-seronegative. This sequence joins TRBV6-5 and TRBJ2-5; 11 bases fit TRBD2. This CDR3 reads CASRVSGREETQYF. CDR3 nucleotide sequence: TGTGCCAGCAGGGTTAGCGGGAGGGAAGAGACCCAGTACTTC.